The 22 T cell receptor beta chains given below trace back to one sample, sequenced in a study of T-cell reconstitution after alpha-beta-depleted transplantation in children. As it was prepared, the TCRbeta library received unique molecular identifiers. Each CDR3 protein gets one entry after TCRdb re-called the PCR reads with MiXCR. Of approximately 350,000 distinct CDR3 sequences listed, under 20% are singletons. The input for sequencing was PBMCs, mostly from graft donor cells, taken 360 days after TCRalphabeta/CD19-depleted stem cell transplant. The source is a male patient between 2 and 10 years old who had a stem cell transplant for acute lymphoblastic leukemia, so the T cells may come from the graft donor.

This clonotype appeared many times. The chain recombines TRBV6-2 or TRBV6-3 with TRBJ1-4; tentative D call: TRBD1 (5 bases). This CDR3 region has 13 residues. CDR1 MNHEY and CDR2 SVGEGT come from the germline V gene. The V gene lost 9 bases and the J gene lost 7 bases, with 15 bases spanning the gap. CDR3 bases: TGTGCCAGTAACAGTAGGAGGGGTGAAAAACTGTTTTTT. It yields the protein CASNSRRGEKLFF.

The genes are TRBV9 and TRBJ2-4, with 10 bases identical to TRBD1. Unmatched junction bases numbered 1, after V lost 0 bases and J lost 1 base. CDR3 length: 16 residues. Per germline, CDR1 SGDLS and CDR2 YYNGEE. This chain's CDR3 is CASSVGGQGAKNIQYF. DNA of the CDR3: TGTGCCAGCAGCGTAGGGGGACAGGGGGCCAAAAACATTCAGTACTTC.

The chain employs TRBV28 and TRBJ2-4; D might be TRBD2 (7 bases). The V end was cut by 4 bases, the J end by 4 bases, with 17 bases between. Germline V gene lookup returns CDR1 MDHEN and CDR2 SYDVKM. This CDR3 has 16 amino acids. The CDR3 here is CASSSYWGGRKNIQYF. As DNA, the CDR3 is TGTGCCAGCAGTTCATATTGGGGGGGGCGAAAAAACATTCAGTACTTC.

Many counts were recorded for this clonotype. The rearrangement joins TRBV7-9 to TRBJ1-5, with D unclear. V was cut by 2 bases and J by 5 bases, with 7 bases left in between. This CDR3 region has 13 residues. Germline V gene data show CDR1 as SEHNR and CDR2 as FQNEAQ (reference sequence). The CDR3 nucleotides are TGTGCCAGCAGCTTACTGTCGGATCAGCCCCAGCATTTT. This gives the protein CASSLLSDQPQHF. The whole variable domain, remainder taken from reference TRBV7-9 and TRBJ1-5, is DTGVSQNPRHKITKRGQNVTFRCDPISEHNRLYWYRQTLGQGPEFLTYFQNEAQLEKSRLLSDRFSAERPKGSFSTLEIQRTEQGDSAMYLCASSLLSDQPQHFGDGTRLSIL.

Ten or more counts support this clonotype. CDR3 loop: CASSLGGGTSTDTQYF. In nucleotides, the CDR3 is TGTGCCAGCAGCTTGGGCGGCGGGACTAGCACAGATACGCAGTATTTT. The V and J genes are TRBV5-6 and TRBJ2-3; a possible D gene is TRBD2 (6 bases). Germline CDR1 and CDR2: SGHDT and YYEEEE. Trimming removed 0 bases at V and 0 bases at J, with 11 bases between. The CDR3 length is 16 residues.

The CDR3 nucleotides are TGCAGTGCTAGAGAAGGGGGGAGCTCCTACAATGAGCAGTTCTTC. Residues: CSAREGGSSYNEQFF. The chain links TRBV20-1 to TRBJ2-1, with D perhaps being TRBD1 or TRBD2 (6 bases each). Trimming took off 0 bases at V and 0 bases at J, with 9 bases between the two ends. CDR3 length: 15 residues. Germline-derived CDR1 and CDR2 are DFQATT and SNEGSKA (reference sequence).

The sample holds many counts of this clonotype. The chain combines TRBV7-3 with TRBJ2-3; D unclear. Germline V gives CDR1 SGHTA, CDR2 FQGTGA. Trimming removed 2 bases from V and 6 bases from J, with 9 bases in between. The length of the CDR3 is 13 residues. The CDR3: CASSLLTGDTQYF. The CDR3 region has the DNA TGTGCCAGCAGCTTACTTACCGGGGATACGCAGTATTTT.

The rearrangement joins TRBV20-1 to TRBJ2-1; TRBD2 agrees at 12 bases. Germline V CDR1 and CDR2: DFQATT, SNEGSKA (reference sequence). The CDR3 loop spans 15 amino acids. Losses at the gene ends were 4 bases for V and 8 bases for J; bases not matched to a gene: 9. The CDR3 DNA follows: TGCAGTGCTACACGGACTAGCGGGGTGAGGGATGAGCAGTTCTTC. It codes for CSATRTSGVRDEQFF.

V and J are TRBV18 and TRBJ2-3; 7 nucleotides line up with TRBD1. The J segment lost 4 bases and the V segment lost 3 bases, leaving 19 bases of the junction unmatched. Per germline, CDR1 KGHSH and CDR2 LQKENI. CDR3 size: 19 residues. The CDR3 DNA reads as TGTGCCAGCTCACCCAACCCCGGGACAGCAAGGTTGGAGGCAGATACGCAGTATTTT. Translated, it gives CASSPNPGTARLEADTQYF.

The sample holds one count of this clonotype. The chain carries TRBV12-3 or TRBV12-4 and TRBJ2-7; 9 bases match TRBD1. The CDR3 spans 13 residues. The J segment lost 6 bases and the V segment lost 5 bases, leaving 5 bases of the junction unmatched. CDR3 loop: CASSGQGFSEQYF. In DNA, the CDR3 is TGTGCCAGCAGTGGACAGGGGTTCTCCGAGCAGTACTTC.

This clonotype showed up just a few times. The chain has TRBV20-1 and TRBJ2-1, with D unresolved. Trimming left V 4 bases short and J 2 bases short, with 12 bases between. The CDR3 totals 14 residues. Germline V lookup: CDR1 DFQATT, CDR2 SNEGSKA (reference sequence). The chain's CDR3 is CSATLRAAYNEQFF. The CDR3 coding sequence is TGCAGTGCTACTTTACGGGCAGCCTACAATGAGCAGTTCTTC.

CDR3 nucleotide sequence: TGCGCCAGCAGCCCGACAGGCCTCGGATCCAATGAGCAGTTCTTC. Its translation is CASSPTGLGSNEQFF. The chain is built from TRBV4-3 and TRBJ2-1; maybe TRBD1 (6 bases). V was trimmed by 4 bases and J by 6 bases, leaving 16 bases between them. The CDR3 length is 15 residues. The V gene's germline CDR1 is LGHNA and CDR2 YSLEER.

This clonotype was recorded at least ten times. CDR3 DNA sequence: TGTGCCAGCAGTTTATGGCAGGAGGCCTTAAACGAGCAGTACTTC. Amino acids: CASSLWQEALNEQYF. The chain couples TRBV28 to TRBJ2-7, with D perhaps matching TRBD2 (5 bases). V lost 0 bases to trimming and J lost 5 bases, with 14 bases between them. The CDR3 is made up of 15 amino acids. The V gene's germline CDR1 is MDHEN and CDR2 SYDVKM.

The CDR3 spells CASSFAELAGGPYHEQFF. For the CDR3, the DNA is TGTGCCAGCAGCTTCGCTGAACTAGCGGGAGGGCCGTACCATGAGCAGTTCTTC. The chain is built from TRBV11-1 and TRBJ2-1, with 13 nucleotides matching TRBD2. V dropped 3 bases and J dropped 8; count of bases not matched to a gene: 13. The V gene's germline CDR1 is SGHAT and CDR2 FQDESV (reference sequence). The CDR3 is made up of 18 amino acids.

This clonotype was observed at least ten times. The chain uses TRBV29-1 and TRBJ2-1; D gene ambiguous. Trimming removed 4 bases from V and 8 bases from J, with 12 bases in between. Germline values: CDR1 SQVTM, CDR2 ANQGSEA. The CDR3 runs 12 residues. The CDR3 here is CSVGPRRYEQFF. The CDR3 DNA reads TGCAGCGTTGGTCCACGTCGGTATGAGCAGTTCTTC.

J is TRBJ2-1 and V is TRBV7-9, with D possibly being TRBD1 (6 bases). The CDR3 sequence is 12 residues long. V lost 10 bases and J 8 bases, leaving 15 bases between the germline ends. Per the germline V gene, CDR1 is SEHNR and CDR2 is FQNEAQ (reference sequence). This CDR3 reads CATEHRVDEQFF. For the CDR3, the DNA is TGTGCCACCGAACACAGGGTCGATGAGCAGTTCTTC. Full variable domain (missing parts from reference TRBV7-9 and TRBJ2-1): DTGVSQNPRHKITKRGQNVTFRCDPISEHNRLYWYRQTLGQGPEFLTYFQNEAQLEKSRLLSDRFSAERPKGSFSTLEIQRTEQGDSAMYLCATEHRVDEQFFGPGTRLTVL.

This clonotype was recorded a few times. This chain links TRBV4-3 with TRBJ2-1, with 15 bases fitting TRBD2. The ends lost 4 bases at V and 5 bases at J; junction bases unmatched: 9. The CDR3 sequence is 18 residues long. The germline gives CDR1 LGHNA, CDR2 YSLEER. The CDR3, as DNA: TGCGCCAGCAGCCCCAGGACTAGCGGGAGGGCAAGGGACAATGAGCAGTTCTTC. Its translation: CASSPRTSGRARDNEQFF.

This clonotype has a count of ten or more. The chain couples TRBV10-3 to TRBJ2-1; 7 nucleotides align to TRBD2. Germline V gene data show CDR1 as ENHRY and CDR2 as SYGVKD. The length of the CDR3 is 14 residues. Trimming cost V 7 bases and J 6 bases; bases outside gene matches: 9. CDR3 in amino acids: CAINRAGLSNEQFF. The CDR3 nucleotides read TGTGCCATCAACCGAGCGGGATTGTCCAATGAGCAGTTCTTC.

This clonotype appeared a few times. This chain uses TRBV7-9 with TRBJ2-1; TRBD2 matches 10 bases. The CDR3 length is 14 residues. Per germline, CDR1 SEHNR and CDR2 FQNEAQ (reference sequence). Trimming cost V 6 bases and J 4 bases; bases outside gene matches: 3. The CDR3 spells CASRALAGYNEQFF. The CDR3, as DNA: TGTGCCAGCAGGGCACTAGCGGGATACAATGAGCAGTTCTTC.

The sample holds many counts of this clonotype. This sequence joins TRBV4-2 and TRBJ1-1, with a tentative D call TRBD1 (6 bases). CDR3 length: 17 residues. From germline, CDR1 is LGHNA and CDR2 YNFKEQ. V was cut by 2 bases and J by 4 bases, with 20 bases left in between. This CDR3 is CASSQLGRGRGGTEAFF. CDR3 sequence (DNA): TGTGCCAGCAGCCAATTGGGCAGGGGAAGGGGAGGCACTGAAGCTTTCTTT.

This clonotype turned up a few times. This chain joins TRBV30 and TRBJ2-7, with a possible D match to TRBD1 (6 bases). The V end was cut by 3 bases, the J end by 2 bases, with 14 bases between. Germline-derived CDR1 and CDR2 are GTSNPN and SVGIG (reference sequence). The CDR3 runs to 14 residues. The CDR3 spells CAWRVQGVTYEQYF. The CDR3 DNA reads TGTGCCTGGAGGGTACAGGGAGTAACCTACGAGCAGTACTTC.

The V gene is TRBV6-1, the J gene TRBJ1-5, with 10 bases that match TRBD1. Per germline, CDR1 MNHNS and CDR2 SASEGT. V lost 6 bases, J lost 4 bases, and 6 bases stayed unmatched. The length of the CDR3 is 15 residues. CDR3 amino acids: CASRPGQGGNQPQHF. For the CDR3, the DNA is TGTGCCAGCAGACCAGGACAGGGGGGTAATCAGCCCCAGCATTTT.